The source of this TCR beta chain is a study of blood T cell repertoires in COVID-19. Some clones are missing from TCRdb's copy, which holds only in-frame ones; the method was immunoSEQ multiplex PCR. The table lists some 100,000 clones, more than 75% of them singletons. The clonotype was recovered from a woman older than 75 with active COVID-19. The specimen sequenced was peripheral blood.

Here the CDR3 DNA reads TGTGCCAGCAGCCCCGGGACTGGATTCCAAGAGACCCAGTACTTC. As protein: CASSPGTGFQETQYF. This chain links TRBV3-1 (or the pseudogene TRBV3-2) with TRBJ2-5; D might be TRBD2 (6 bases). The CDR3 is 15 amino acids. The ends were cut back, 4 bases at V and 1 base at J, with 13 bases in the middle. Per the germline V gene, CDR1 is LGHDT and CDR2 is YNNKEL (reference sequence).